This passage covers 27 T cell receptor beta chains from one sample sequenced in a study. TCRdb re-analysed the RT-PCR reads in MiXCR, keeping a single row per CDR3 protein. The data show about 680,000 distinct CDR3 sequences, with approximately 15% seen just once and roughly 3.9% held by the top ten. Specimen: memory CD4+ T cells from blood. The receptors stem from a female donor in good health, serving as a healthy control.

This clonotype was found a few times. The genes are TRBV18 and TRBJ2-1; unclear D gene. Germline V gene sequence: CDR1 KGHSH, CDR2 LQKENI. Trimming left V 1 base short and J 2 bases short, with 12 bases between. The CDR3 runs 16 residues. The CDR3 DNA reads TGTGCCAGCTCACCACAGGGCGGAACGACCTACAATGAGCAGTTCTTC. Its translation is CASSPQGGTTYNEQFF.

The table lists this clonotype with many counts. This chain connects TRBV7-2 to TRBJ1-5; D is perhaps TRBD1 (5 bases). The CDR3 totals 15 residues. Germline V gene sequence: CDR1 SGHTA, CDR2 FQGNSA. The germline V and J ends were trimmed by 4 bases and 2 bases, with 12 bases remaining between them. The CDR3, as DNA: TGTGCCAGCAGCTCCTCAGGGTTTGGCAATCAGCCCCAGCATTTT. Its protein is CASSSSGFGNQPQHF.

The chain uses TRBV10-3 and TRBJ2-5; tentative D call: TRBD1 (6 bases). Germline V lookup: CDR1 ENHRY, CDR2 SYGVKD. Between the trimmed V and J ends, which lost 4 bases and 1 base, there was a span of 10 bases. The CDR3 has 14 residues. CDR3 protein: CAISVGGLQETQYF. The CDR3 DNA sequence: TGTGCCATCAGTGTTGGGGGCCTCCAAGAGACCCAGTACTTC.

The chain joins TRBV20-1 to TRBJ1-1; 7 bases are shared with TRBD1. Germline loops: CDR1 DFQATT, CDR2 SNEGSKA (reference sequence). Trimming took 4 bases from V and 0 from J; bases not matched to a gene: 8. The CDR3 totals 15 residues. CDR3 in amino acids: CSAIRDREMNTEAFF. CDR3 DNA: TGCAGTGCTATCCGAGACAGGGAAATGAACACTGAAGCTTTCTTT.

V gene TRBV6-6 combines with J gene TRBJ2-5; a weak D match, TRBD2 (6 bases). Trimming took 4 bases from V and 5 from J, leaving 17 bases between them. CDR1 and CDR2 (germline): MNHNY, SVGAGI (reference sequence). CDR3 size: 15 residues. In DNA, the CDR3 is TGTGCCAGCAGTTCCTCGCAGGCGGGACGGGAGACCCAGTACTTC. Its translation is CASSSSQAGRETQYF.

This clonotype was counted a few times. This sequence joins TRBV6-2 or TRBV6-3 and TRBJ1-4; D call uncertain. From germline, CDR1 is MNHEY and CDR2 SVGEGT. The CDR3 length is 17 residues. V dropped 1 base and J dropped 0 bases, with 12 bases sitting between them. The CDR3 is CASSYFLGGATNEKLFF. Written as DNA, the CDR3 is TGTGCCAGCAGTTACTTCCTGGGAGGCGCAACTAATGAAAAACTGTTTTTT.

This clonotype occurred many times. J is TRBJ1-6 and V is TRBV6-5; TRBD1 matches at 7 bases. Germline V lookup: CDR1 MNHEY, CDR2 SVGAGI. Trimming at V came to 2 bases and at J to 14 bases, leaving 6 bases not matched to a gene. This CDR3 region has 13 residues. CDR3 amino acids: CASSYQTGVTLHF. The CDR3 DNA sequence: TGTGCCAGCAGTTACCAAACAGGGGTCACCCTCCACTTT.

V gene TRBV7-8 combines with J gene TRBJ2-7, with TRBD2 identical over 7 bases. Losses at the gene ends were 5 bases for V and 3 bases for J; bases not matched to a gene: 7. The CDR3 runs 14 residues. CDR1 SGHVS and CDR2 FQNEAQ come from the germline V gene. The CDR3 region is CASSREGGVYEQYF. The CDR3 nucleotides read TGTGCCAGCAGCCGCGAGGGAGGGGTCTACGAGCAGTACTTC.

This clonotype has a handful of counts. The gene calls are TRBV28 and TRBJ1-4; 8 nucleotides match TRBD1. J lost 5 bases, V lost 5 bases, and 7 bases had no gene match. The CDR3 totals 15 residues. The germline V gene has CDR1 MDHEN and CDR2 SYDVKM. The CDR3 reads CASSGSDRANEKLFF. Here the CDR3 DNA reads TGTGCCAGCAGTGGGTCGGACAGGGCAAATGAAAAACTGTTTTTT.

Ten or more counts support this clonotype. This chain connects TRBV12-3 or TRBV12-4 to TRBJ1-2; 11 nucleotides match TRBD1. This CDR3 is built from 15 residues. Trimming cost V 6 bases and J 6 bases; bases outside gene matches: 9. CDR3 sequence: CASSDPGQGEHGYTF. The CDR3 region has the DNA TGTGCCAGCAGCGATCCGGGACAGGGGGAACATGGCTACACCTTC.

There are a few counts of this clonotype. The rearrangement uses TRBV20-1 and TRBJ2-2, with 8 nucleotides matching TRBD2. This CDR3 has 16 residues. Germline CDR1 is DFQATT and CDR2 is SNEGSKA (reference sequence). This CDR3 reads CSASTGRTSIAGELFF. DNA for the CDR3: TGCAGCGCGTCAACGGGGAGGACTAGCATAGCCGGGGAGCTGTTTTTT.

This clonotype was observed a few times. This chain joins TRBV15 and TRBJ2-1; D is perhaps TRBD2 (6 bases). The CDR3 sequence is 12 residues long. The germline V and J ends were trimmed by 9 bases and 9 bases, with 15 bases remaining between them. The germline gives CDR1 LNHNV, CDR2 YYDKDF (reference sequence). CDR3 protein: CATRLGVGEQFF. For the CDR3, the DNA is TGTGCCACTCGACTAGGGGTCGGTGAGCAGTTCTTC.

This clonotype has at least ten counts. The DNA for the CDR3 is TGCAGTGGGATGGACAGGGGCTATTTGGGTGCTTTCTTT. Protein product: CSGMDRGYLGAFF. The J gene is TRBJ1-1, the V gene TRBV20-1, with 9 bases lining up with TRBD1. The CDR3 length is 13 residues. The germline V gene has CDR1 DFQATT and CDR2 SNEGSKA (reference sequence). The ends lost 7 bases at V and 11 bases at J; junction bases unmatched: 14.

There are many counts of this clonotype. The V call is TRBV29-1, the J call TRBJ2-3; tentative D call: TRBD1 (5 bases). Trimming stripped 7 bases from V and 7 bases from J, with 21 bases between. The CDR3 totals 14 residues. Germline values: CDR1 SQVTM, CDR2 ANQGSEA. The CDR3 here is CSGGSTPDRNTQYF. CDR3 nucleotides: TGCAGCGGGGGCAGCACCCCTGATCGAAATACGCAGTATTTT.

Many counts were recorded for this clonotype. CDR3: CASRQGNEQFF. The CDR3 region has the DNA TGTGCCAGCAGACAGGGGAATGAGCAGTTCTTC. This chain links TRBV7-2 with TRBJ2-1, with 7 bases aligning to TRBD1. There are 11 residues in the CDR3. Germline CDR1 and CDR2: SGHTA and FQGNSA. The junction had 0 bases not matched to a gene; V was cut back by 6 bases and J by 7 bases.

This clonotype was observed a few times. The chain couples TRBV28 to TRBJ2-3; 9 bases align to TRBD2. The CDR3 covers 15 residues. Germline CDR1 reads MDHEN; CDR2 reads SYDVKM. Trimming cost V 6 bases and J 4 bases; bases outside gene matches: 8. CDR3 nucleotides: TGTGCCAGCAGCTCTCCCGGGACTAGCCCAGATACGCAGTATTTT. The encoded protein is CASSSPGTSPDTQYF.

This rearrangement joins TRBV10-3 to TRBJ1-1, with D possibly TRBD1 on 6 matching bases. Germline CDR1 ENHRY, CDR2 SYGVKD. CDR3 length: 13 amino acids. V was shortened by 6 bases and J by 1 base, with 9 bases between the two germline ends. The chain's CDR3 is CAIRTGQNTEAFF. The CDR3, as DNA: TGTGCCATCAGGACAGGTCAGAACACTGAAGCTTTCTTT.

The V and J genes are TRBV27 and TRBJ2-6; D possibly uses TRBD1 or TRBD2 (5 bases each). Trimming stripped 5 bases from V and 3 bases from J, with 20 bases between. CDR1 is MNHEY, CDR2 SMNVEV, per germline (reference sequence). The CDR3 is 18 residues long. CDR3 DNA sequence: TGTGCCAGCAGTATCCACCGGGGCGCAAGGGATGGGGCCAACGTCCTGACTTTC. It encodes CASSIHRGARDGANVLTF.

This clonotype has more than one count but fewer than ten. The rearrangement links TRBV9 to TRBJ2-6; maybe TRBD1 (6 bases). Germline loops: CDR1 SGDLS, CDR2 YYNGEE. This CDR3 has 16 amino acids. V shed 2 bases and J shed 2 bases, with 11 bases lying between them. CDR3 region: CASSVLQGAGANVLTF. The CDR3 DNA sequence: TGTGCCAGCAGCGTCTTACAGGGTGCTGGGGCCAACGTCCTGACTTTC.

This clonotype turned up a few times. The V and J genes are TRBV4-3 and TRBJ1-6; D not resolved. V lost 1 base to trimming and J lost 5 bases, with 9 bases between them. The CDR3 has 15 residues. Germline CDR1 reads LGHNA; CDR2 reads YSLEER. The CDR3 DNA sequence: TGCGCCAGCAGCCAAGGAGCCGATAATAATTCACCCCTCCACTTT. Amino acids: CASSQGADNNSPLHF.

At least ten counts were recorded for this clonotype. This sequence joins TRBV5-1 and TRBJ2-2; D gene ambiguous. The CDR3 consists of 15 residues. CDR1 and CDR2 (germline): SGHRS, YFSETQ. V lost 0 bases and J 6 bases, leaving 12 bases between the germline ends. CDR3 DNA: TGCGCCAGCAGCTTGGATGGGGAAGGATCCGGGGAGCTGTTTTTT. This translates into CASSLDGEGSGELFF.

J is TRBJ1-5 and V is TRBV7-2; 8 positions match TRBD1. The CDR3 spans 15 residues. V lost 5 bases to trimming and J lost 7 bases; unmatched junction nucleotides: 10. Per germline, CDR1 SGHTA and CDR2 FQGNSA. CDR3 sequence (DNA): TGTGCCAGCAGCGCCATGTCAGGGGGCGGACAGCCCCAGCATTTT. The encoded protein is CASSAMSGGGQPQHF.

This clonotype came up a few times. This sequence joins TRBV20-1 and TRBJ2-1; TRBD2 matches at 8 bases. CDR3 length: 15 amino acids. Germline V gene sequence: CDR1 DFQATT, CDR2 SNEGSKA (reference sequence). The ends lost 5 bases at V and 0 bases at J; junction bases unmatched: 6. CDR3 sequence (DNA): TGCAGTGCTCCCCGGAGCGGGAGCTCCTACAATGAGCAGTTCTTC. It is translated as CSAPRSGSSYNEQFF.

CDR3 coding DNA: TGCAGTGCTCCGCTATACAATGAGCAGTTCTTC. This encodes CSAPLYNEQFF. The genes are TRBV20-1 and TRBJ2-1; D ambiguous. The CDR3 totals 11 residues. Trimming took 5 bases from V and 4 from J, leaving 6 bases between them. CDR1 is DFQATT and CDR2 is SNEGSKA in the germline V gene (reference sequence).

This clonotype was counted ten times or more. The CDR3 region is CSTGQSSYEQYF. The CDR3 DNA is TGCAGTACGGGACAGAGCTCCTACGAGCAGTACTTC. The chain employs TRBV20-1 and TRBJ2-7; 7 nucleotides agree with TRBD1. J was trimmed by 0 bases and V by 8 bases; bases with no gene match: 4. Germline-derived CDR1 and CDR2 are DFQATT and SNEGSKA (reference sequence). This CDR3 contains 12 residues.

This clonotype was detected only a few times. This chain joins TRBV7-8 and TRBJ1-1; 8 bases map to TRBD1. Trimming cost V 0 bases and J 4 bases; bases outside gene matches: 4. The CDR3 extends over 15 amino acids. Germline V gene data show CDR1 as SGHVS and CDR2 as FQNEAQ. CDR3 sequence (DNA): TGTGCCAGCAGCTTAGCCGACAGGGGAAGCACTGAAGCTTTCTTT. Translation gives CASSLADRGSTEAFF.

This chain links TRBV20-1 with TRBJ2-1; 7 bases align to TRBD2. V shed 3 bases, J shed 7 bases, and the junction held 15 bases outside the gene matches. Germline V gene data show CDR1 as DFQATT and CDR2 as SNEGSKA (reference sequence). The CDR3 consists of 16 residues. CDR3 in amino acids: CSASTAGPGRRNEQFF. CDR3 coding DNA: TGCAGTGCTAGCACAGCGGGGCCTGGGAGAAGGAATGAGCAGTTCTTC.